This TCR beta chain was profiled in a study of blood T cell repertoires in COVID-19. In the study overall: Sites across the United States, Italy and Spain contributed samples from acute and convalescent COVID-19.

In the original processing: Amplifying reference gene primers gave estimates of nucleated cell counts. The data were produced by immunoSEQ multiplex PCR, yet TCRdb's version contains in-frame clones alone and is incomplete. Clone size and V and J calls were adopted from that table, with D and trimming inferred from the DNA. The table includes roughly 230,000 clones, 65% to 85% detected once. CDR3 length: 16 amino acids. V lost 4 bases to trimming and J lost 0 bases, with 13 bases between them. Germline-derived CDR1 and CDR2 are SNHLY and FYNNEI. The source of this sequence is a human donor in a cohort sampled during active COVID-19. The sample consisted of peripheral blood. The chain joins TRBV2 to TRBJ1-5; D is unclear. The DNA of the CDR3 is TGTGCCAGCAGTGGGCTCGTTTTTGGTAGCAATCAGCCCCAGCATTTT. Amino acid sequence: CASSGLVFGSNQPQHF.